This T cell receptor (beta chain) appears in the sequencing data of a study of blood T cell repertoires in COVID-19. Study details: Donors in the United States, Italy and Spain gave samples during acute or convalescent COVID-19.

Sequencing was performed with immunoSEQ multiplex PCR; in TCRdb, only in-frame clones are kept and a portion is missing. This table has roughly 100,000 clones, more than 75% appearing once. Germline loops: CDR1 LGHNA, CDR2 YSLEER. The V and J ends lost 3 bases and 7 bases, in that order; junction bases with no gene match: 2. The CDR3 has 15 residues. The sample holds one count of this clone. The source of this sequence is an elderly man with acute or convalescent COVID-19. The specimen was peripheral blood. The chain has TRBV4-3 and TRBJ1-6, with TRBD1 identical over 11 bases. CDR3 nucleotide sequence: TGCGCCAGCAGCCAGTGGGACAGGGGGAATTCACCCCTCCACTTT. Translation gives CASSQWDRGNSPLHF.